This TCR beta chain was identified in a study of response to subunit inactivated influenza vaccine. Using its own MiXCR run on the RT-PCR reads, TCRdb lists one record per CDR3 protein. The sample lists roughly 760,000 distinct CDR3 sequences, about 20% seen once, with about 10% in the top ten. Losses at the gene ends were 1 base for V and 6 bases for J; bases not matched to a gene: 0. Per germline, CDR1 DFQATT and CDR2 SNEGSKA (reference sequence). This CDR3 contains 13 residues. The clonotype comes from a man aged 45-65 years who received an inactivated influenza vaccine. Source: PBMCs from blood, taken approximately 5 days after vaccination. This chain connects TRBV20-1 to TRBJ2-3; 11 nucleotides agree with TRBD2. DNA for the CDR3: TGCAGTGCTAGAGCTAGCGGGAGGGATACGCAGTATTTT. This gives the protein CSARASGRDTQYF.